The 28 T cell receptor beta chains presented below share a single source sample, sequenced in a study of T cell repertoires in cytomegalovirus infection. Each CDR3 protein gets one entry after TCRdb re-called the reads with MiXCR. Among some 450,000 distinct CDR3 sequences, roughly 30% were seen once, and the ten largest hold roughly 15%. The sequencing sample was made of PBMCs. The source of these receptors is a human donor in good health (CMV status not recorded). Some clones in this sample may be carry-over from other donors' samples.

This clonotype was seen a handful of times. The J gene is TRBJ1-6, the V gene TRBV12-3 or TRBV12-4, with TRBD1 as a possible D gene (6 bases). CDR3 size: 16 residues. Trimming pared 3 bases from V and 2 bases from J, leaving 11 bases between. CDR3 amino acids: CASSFNDRPYNSPLHF. In DNA, the CDR3 is TGTGCCAGCAGTTTCAACGACAGGCCCTATAATTCACCCCTCCACTTT.

The J gene is TRBJ1-5, the V gene TRBV11-2, with D tentatively TRBD1 (6 bases). With 5 bases removed from V and 4 bases from J, the gap between germline ends came to 15 bases. The CDR3 runs to 15 residues. Germline loops: CDR1 SGHAT, CDR2 FQNNGV. The CDR3 protein is CASSKGVLGNQPQHF. Written as DNA, the CDR3 is TGTGCCAGCAGCAAGGGGGTCCTTGGGAATCAGCCCCAGCATTTT.

This clonotype was detected only a few times. The chain employs TRBV11-3 and TRBJ1-3; the match to TRBD1 covers 8 bases. Looked up from germline, CDR1 is SGHNT and CDR2 is YENEEA. V dropped 5 bases and J dropped 2; count of bases not matched to a gene: 5. The CDR3 loop spans 15 amino acids. This CDR3 reads CASSAGQGAGNTIYF. CDR3 nucleotide sequence: TGTGCCAGCAGCGCCGGACAGGGAGCTGGAAACACCATATATTTT.

V is TRBV29-1 and J is TRBJ2-7, with 13 bases identical to TRBD2. J gave up 2 bases and V 5 bases, and 9 bases lay outside the gene matches. This CDR3 has 16 amino acids. Per germline, CDR1 SQVTM and CDR2 ANQGSEA. CDR3 bases: TGCAGCGTTTCCCCGGGACTAGCGGGGAAAACCTACGAGCAGTACTTC. This codes for CSVSPGLAGKTYEQYF.

This clonotype was detected once. CDR3 nucleotide sequence: TGTGCCAGCAGTGGTCGGGCAAACTCCTACAATGAGCAGTTCTTC. This encodes CASSGRANSYNEQFF. The chain joins TRBV12-3 or TRBV12-4 to TRBJ2-1; D is undetermined. The CDR3 loop spans 15 amino acids. With 5 bases removed from V and 0 bases from J, the gap between germline ends came to 11 bases.

This chain connects TRBV19 to TRBJ1-6, with 9 bases fitting TRBD1. Germline V CDR1 and CDR2: LNHDA, SQIVND (reference sequence). The CDR3 spans 17 residues. V shed 7 bases, J shed 7 bases, and the junction held 14 bases outside the gene matches. The chain's CDR3 is CASKLNRGLGQNSPLHF. CDR3 DNA: TGTGCCAGTAAACTCAACAGGGGGCTCGGCCAAAATTCACCCCTCCACTTT.

This clonotype was observed a few times. This chain links TRBV6-1 with TRBJ2-3; TRBD2 agrees at 7 bases. The germline CDR1 and CDR2 sequences are MNHNS and SASEGT. The CDR3 is 14 residues long. The junction had 8 bases not matched to a gene; V was cut back by 11 bases and J by 0 bases. CDR3 sequence (DNA): TGTGCCGGGGAGCGGGGCTCTAGCACAGATACGCAGTATTTT. It encodes CAGERGSSTDTQYF.

This clonotype was seen more than once but under ten times. The CDR3 loop reads CASSSPGQGTLYEQYF. CDR3 nucleotide sequence: TGTGCCAGTAGTTCACCGGGACAGGGAACCCTCTACGAGCAGTACTTC. The V and J genes are TRBV19 and TRBJ2-7; the match to TRBD1 covers 9 bases. Per the germline V gene, CDR1 is LNHDA and CDR2 is SQIVND (reference sequence). This CDR3 region has 16 residues. The ends lost 5 bases at V and 3 bases at J; junction bases unmatched: 11.

This clonotype was recorded a few times. V is TRBV6-5 and J is TRBJ2-1, with 12 bases that match TRBD1. V dropped 6 bases and J dropped 5; count of bases not matched to a gene: 5. The length of the CDR3 is 15 residues. Germline V lookup: CDR1 MNHEY, CDR2 SVGAGI. The CDR3 is CASSRDRGRNNEQFF. The CDR3 bases are TGTGCCAGCAGCCGGGACAGGGGGCGTAACAATGAGCAGTTCTTC.

On this clonotype itself: Since a much larger clone is just one base distant, this may be a read error. The chain uses TRBV7-2 and TRBJ2-1; 8 nucleotides align to TRBD1. V lost 5 bases, J lost 7 bases, and 10 bases stayed unmatched. The germline gives CDR1 SGHTA, CDR2 FQGNSA. This CDR3 comprises 15 residues. CDR3 loop: CASSLRTGTINEQFF. The CDR3 nucleotides are TGTGCCAGCAGCCTCAGGACAGGGACCATTAATGAGCAGTTCTTC.

The chain links TRBV10-3 to TRBJ1-6, with 9 bases lining up with TRBD1. This CDR3 has 16 amino acids. Germline values: CDR1 ENHRY, CDR2 SYGVKD. J lost 7 bases, V lost 3 bases, and 7 bases had no gene match. The CDR3 coding sequence is TGTGCCATCAGTGAAACAACAGGGGGCCGGAATTCACCCCTCCACTTT. Translated: CAISETTGGRNSPLHF.

In this sample, this clonotype turned up once. This chain connects TRBV5-1 to TRBJ1-1; 8 positions match TRBD1. The CDR3 extends over 17 amino acids. After removal of 1 base from V and 4 bases from J, the junction contained 12 bases not matched to a gene. CDR1 SGHRS and CDR2 YFSETQ come from the germline V gene. Here the CDR3 reads CASSLSAQTGGSTEAFF. CDR3 bases: TGCGCCAGCAGCTTGTCAGCCCAAACAGGGGGGAGCACTGAAGCTTTCTTT.

The chain links TRBV5-1 to TRBJ1-2; tentatively, D is TRBD1 (6 bases). The CDR3 has 16 amino acids. Trimming shortened V by 4 bases and J by 6 bases, and 22 bases separated the two germline ends. Germline V gene lookup returns CDR1 SGHRS and CDR2 YFSETQ. The chain's CDR3 is CASSRGPRGGFDGYTF. In DNA, the CDR3 is TGCGCCAGCAGCCGGGGGCCTCGAGGGGGTTTCGATGGCTACACCTTC.

This clonotype was seen a few times. The chain employs TRBV28 and TRBJ1-4, with a weak D call TRBD1 (5 bases). From germline, CDR1 is MDHEN and CDR2 SYDVKM. This CDR3 comprises 14 residues. Trimming left V 4 bases short and J 7 bases short, with 13 bases between. DNA of the CDR3: TGTGCCAGCAGTTCACAGGTGATGGGTGAAAAACTGTTTTTT. Translating it yields CASSSQVMGEKLFF.

CDR3 amino acids: CASSTDRGGSPLHF. The CDR3 nucleotides read TGTGCCAGTAGTACGGACAGGGGAGGCTCACCCCTCCACTTT. The chain links TRBV19 to TRBJ1-6, with 9 bases lining up with TRBD1. The CDR3 has 14 amino acids. CDR1 is LNHDA, CDR2 SQIVND, per germline (reference sequence). With 4 bases clipped from V and 10 bases from J, the junction kept 5 bases outside the gene matches.

The V gene is TRBV19, the J gene TRBJ1-5; D gene unclear. The CDR3 totals 14 residues. From germline, CDR1 is LNHDA and CDR2 SQIVND (reference sequence). Trimming pared 1 base from V and 4 bases from J, leaving 8 bases between. CDR3 DNA: TGTGCCAGTAGTATAGTAGACCCAAATCAGCCCCAGCATTTT. Translated: CASSIVDPNQPQHF.

V and J are TRBV11-2 and TRBJ2-2; 7 bases are shared with TRBD2. The CDR3 sequence is 16 residues long. The V and J ends lost 3 bases and 1 base, in that order; junction bases with no gene match: 5. CDR1 SGHAT and CDR2 FQNNGV come from the germline V gene. The CDR3 DNA reads TGTGCCAGCAGCTTGAAGAGCGGGGTGAACACCGGGGAGCTGTTTTTT. Residues: CASSLKSGVNTGELFF.

As for this clonotype: The germline gene is not matched at one end of the junction; a read error may be the cause. The rearrangement links TRBV11-2 to TRBJ2-1, with 7 bases matching TRBD1. CDR3 length: 15 amino acids. Germline CDR1 and CDR2: SGHAT and FQNNGV. The DNA for the CDR3 is TGTTCCAGCAGCCCTCCCGGGACAGTTTACAATGAGCAGTTCTTC. Residues: CSSSPPGTVYNEQFF.

The chain carries TRBV10-3 and TRBJ1-5; 11 bases map to TRBD1. Losses at the gene ends were 2 bases for V and 6 bases for J; bases not matched to a gene: 9. Germline CDR1 is ENHRY and CDR2 is SYGVKD. The length of the CDR3 is 17 residues. CDR3 nucleotide sequence: TGTGCCATCAGTGAGGCGGGGACAGGGGGGCATGTTCAGCCCCAGCATTTT. Translation: CAISEAGTGGHVQPQHF.

A few counts support this clonotype. V is TRBV11-2 and J is TRBJ2-3; TRBD2 aligns across 10 bases. The CDR3 contains 15 residues. Germline lookup yields CDR1 SGHAT and CDR2 FQNNGV. Trimming took 5 bases from V and 7 from J; bases not matched to a gene: 9. The DNA of the CDR3 is TGTGCCAGCAGCCAGTGGACTAGCGGCGGGAATACGCAGTATTTT. Amino acid sequence: CASSQWTSGGNTQYF.

V is TRBV5-4 and J is TRBJ2-4, with TRBD2 matching 8 bases. This CDR3 is built from 17 residues. With 0 bases clipped from V and 8 bases from J, the junction kept 13 bases outside the gene matches. In germline, CDR1 is SGHNT, CDR2 YYREEE (reference sequence). The CDR3 sequence is CASSLGGLAGRGDIQYF. The CDR3 DNA reads TGTGCCAGCAGCTTGGGAGGTTTAGCGGGGCGAGGAGACATTCAGTACTTC.

The chain is built from TRBV12-3 or TRBV12-4 and TRBJ1-4; weak D call: TRBD1 (5 bases). Trimming took 4 bases from V and 4 from J, leaving 13 bases between them. This CDR3 comprises 15 residues. DNA for the CDR3: TGTGCCAGCAGTTCATCCGGGACCTATAATGAAAAACTGTTTTTT. Amino acids: CASSSSGTYNEKLFF.

DNA of the CDR3: TGTGCCAGTAGTAAGAACCCGGGACAGAAGGTCGAGACCCAGTACTTC. Amino acid sequence: CASSKNPGQKVETQYF. The chain carries TRBV19 and TRBJ2-5; 7 bases are shared with TRBD1. Trimming at V came to 4 bases and at J to 5 bases, leaving 13 bases not matched to a gene. The CDR3 sequence is 16 residues long. Germline V lookup: CDR1 LNHDA, CDR2 SQIVND (reference sequence).

The J gene is TRBJ1-1, the V gene TRBV6-5; perhaps TRBD1 as D (5 bases). The CDR3 consists of 15 residues. Trimming took off 6 bases at V and 1 base at J, with 15 bases between the two ends. Looked up from germline, CDR1 is MNHEY and CDR2 is SVGAGI. CDR3 amino acids: CASRTLDKWNTEAFF. In DNA form, the CDR3 reads TGTGCCAGCAGGACTTTGGACAAGTGGAACACTGAAGCTTTCTTT.

Concerning this clonotype itself: Relative to the germline gene, one junction end is altered; a read error may explain this. The chain links TRBV20-1 to TRBJ2-1; tentatively, D is TRBD1 (6 bases). The CDR3 has 11 residues. Germline V gives CDR1 DFQATT, CDR2 SNEGSKA (reference sequence). CDR3 residues: CSARARTEWSF. The CDR3 nucleotides read TGCAGTGCTAGAGCCCGGACAGAGTGGTCCTTC.

As regards this clonotype: A much bigger clone sits one base away, suggesting this may be a read error. J is TRBJ1-1 and V is TRBV5-6, with TRBD1 matching over 8 bases. J was trimmed by 3 bases and V by 5 bases; bases with no gene match: 3. CDR1 is SGHDT, CDR2 YYEEEE, per germline. The CDR3 is 13 amino acids. The CDR3 nucleotides are TGTGCCAGCAGGGACAGGGTGTACACTGAAGCTTTCTTT. Protein: CASRDRVYTEAFF.

V usage is TRBV5-1 and J usage is TRBJ2-3; TRBD1 is a possible D gene (6 bases). With 4 bases removed from V and 0 bases from J, the gap between germline ends came to 9 bases. The CDR3 runs 14 residues. Germline-derived CDR1 and CDR2 are SGHRS and YFSETQ. Here the CDR3 DNA reads TGCGCCAGCAGCCCGCAGGGGAGCACAGATACGCAGTATTTT. It encodes CASSPQGSTDTQYF.

The chain links TRBV5-1 to TRBJ2-3; no reliable D call. Trimming stripped 0 bases from V and 1 base from J, with 9 bases between. Germline V gene lookup returns CDR1 SGHRS and CDR2 YFSETQ. The CDR3 extends over 15 amino acids. The CDR3 is CASSLEPPRTDTQYF. DNA of the CDR3: TGCGCCAGCAGCTTGGAACCCCCTCGCACAGATACGCAGTATTTT.